This TCR beta chain was profiled in a study of CD8 T cells in Susac syndrome. This CDR3 spans 16 amino acids. Per germline, CDR1 SGHRS and CDR2 YFSETQ. The V gene lost 2 bases and the J gene lost 1 base, with 10 bases spanning the gap. Reverse transcription of roughly 0.45 to 1 ug RNA used random hexamers. Coverage of TCR beta CDR3 amplification by immunoSEQ multiplex PCR extended to 54 Vbeta and 13 Jbeta. Using its own MiXCR run on the immunoSEQ multiplex PCR reads, TCRdb lists one record per CDR3 protein. The sample lists tens of thousands of distinct CDR3 sequences; roughly 95% were seen once. Sequencing of TCR beta was performed on blood CD8+ and CD4+ T cells.

The sequence was obtained from a human donor with multiple sclerosis. The genes are TRBV5-1 and TRBJ1-6; D gene unclear. The specimen sequenced was CD8+ T cells from PBMCs. Here the CDR3 DNA reads TGCGCCAGCAGCTTTCTGATGGGATCCTATAATTCACCCCTCCACTTT. As protein: CASSFLMGSYNSPLHF.